Listed below are T cell receptor beta chains from one sample, sequenced in a study of cytomegalovirus exposure and HLA in healthy donors. Clones were read by immunoSEQ multiplex PCR, and TCRdb kept only the in-frame ones, dropping some. Of about 180,000 clones listed, 55% to 75% are singletons. The sample comprised PBMCs. All receptors derive from a human donor in good health. CDR3s include the opening cysteine and the closing phenylalanine or tryptophan.

V gene	J gene	CDR3 protein
TRBV18	TRBJ2-7	CASSPGTDSYEQYF
TRBV10-2	TRBJ1-1	CASSLGTEAFF
TRBV7-9	TRBJ1-1	CASSRLLGGTEAFF
TRBV6-1	TRBJ2-5	CASTGVFQETQYF
TRBV7-9	TRBJ2-7	CASSPGYEQYF
TRBV5-4	TRBJ2-5	CASSLVQGETQYF
TRBV7-2	TRBJ1-1	CASSPPSGLWTEAFF
TRBV5-5	TRBJ2-2	CASSLRAPQRGTGELFF
TRBV5-5	.	CASSLGEGTGLNEQYF
TRBV5-4	TRBJ2-7	CASSPAGTTYEQYF
TRBV6-6	TRBJ2-2	CASSYAAGGTGELFF
TRBV7-3	TRBJ2-1	CASSLAGGNEQFF
TRBV7-9	TRBJ2-2	CASSPAEGAGELFF
TRBV4-2	TRBJ2-5	CASSQEWGRGTQYF
TRBV7-8	TRBJ1-1	CASSRMPGLQNTEAFF
TRBV27	TRBJ2-7	CASSFLAGDDEQYF
TRBV19	TRBJ2-1	CASSIAPQTGYNEQFF
TRBV6-1	TRBJ2-5	CASRKDRVGQETQYF
TRBV5-1	TRBJ2-5	CASSSGTGGETQYF
TRBV9	TRBJ1-3	CASSGSVQGLAGNTIYF
TRBV6-5	TRBJ2-7	CASSYSGGVEQYF
TRBV11-3	TRBJ2-5	CASSSRSGETQYF
TRBV29-1	TRBJ2-7	CSVPSSPGQGGYEQYF
TRBV18	TRBJ1-3	CASSETDDSGNTIYF
TRBV6-1	TRBJ2-5	CASSGGGAQETQYF
TRBV27	TRBJ1-6	CASTTWGQPNSPLHF
TRBV4-3	TRBJ2-7	CASSLFTQGQGSYEQYF
TRBV9	TRBJ2-2	CASSESNWAGTDTGELFF
TRBV5-1	TRBJ2-3	CASSLDGGSTDTQYF
TRBV6-1	TRBJ1-1	CASSKQGGNTEAFF
TRBV10-3	TRBJ2-7	CAISESEGGEQYF
TRBV18	TRBJ1-2	CASSPPGSGYGYTF
TRBV7-2	TRBJ2-3	CASTLGGVGTDTQYF
TRBV5-1	TRBJ2-7	CASSLISGGDYEQYF
TRBV5-6	TRBJ2-7	CASSLFSGIDSPYEQYF
TRBV6-5	TRBJ1-5	CASSYNTGHPQPQHF
TRBV5-1	TRBJ2-1	CASSQGAGVSYNEQFF
TRBV20-1	TRBJ2-5	CSAGGRETQYF
TRBV7-2	TRBJ2-3	CAIPLGGGDTQYF
TRBV6-6	TRBJ1-2	CASSRDSGYTF
TRBV7-9	TRBJ2-7	CASSLAARGGEQYF
TRBV29-1	TRBJ1-2	CSVEAGQGLYGYTF
TRBV5-6	TRBJ1-2	CASSLESGLLSDYGYTF
TRBV18	TRBJ1-2	CASSPSRDRISNYGYTF
TRBV2	TRBJ1-2	CASSEEVSVYGYTF
TRBV18	TRBJ2-3	CASSPPETGVTDTQYF
TRBV4-2	TRBJ1-5	CASSQDSTGGNQPQHF
TRBV27	TRBJ1-2	CASSSGRGHGYTF
TRBV19	TRBJ1-5	CASKAGMRNQPQHF
TRBV2	TRBJ2-2	CASSGTVNTGELFF
TRBV11-1	TRBJ2-1	CASSPRRGGAYNEQFF
TRBV6-6	TRBJ2-5	CASSPSRDRQETQYF
TRBV9	TRBJ2-3	CASSVHTLAGAKDTQYF
TRBV29-1	TRBJ2-5	CSVGPMLQGQETQYF
TRBV6-4	TRBJ1-2	CASSESTGPNYGYTF
TRBV11-2	TRBJ2-7	CASSISVTYEQYF
TRBV7-3	TRBJ2-2	CASSAGQGAYGELFF
TRBV6-1	TRBJ2-7	CASSNRDTEQYF
TRBV7-2	TRBJ2-5	CASSRGVAGLPAETQYF